Only a few counts were recorded for the clone carrying this T cell receptor (beta chain). The data originate from a study of blood T cell repertoires in COVID-19. About the study: Sites in the United States, Italy and Spain provided acute and convalescent COVID-19 samples.

This CDR3 is built from 15 residues. CDR1 is SGHDT, CDR2 YYEEEE, per germline. Trimming took off 0 bases at V and 8 bases at J, with 15 bases between the two ends. Profiling relied on immunoSEQ multiplex PCR, and the TCRdb table lists in-frame clones only, not all of them. The table shows approximately 150,000 clones, with around four fifths occurring only once. Participants' own reports of clinical history determined their cohort assignment. This sequence was found in a man between 65 and 85 years old who had been exposed to COVID-19. Sequencing was done on a sample of PBMCs or T cells enriched from blood (not recorded which). The genes are TRBV5-6 and TRBJ2-1, with no clear D. The CDR3 bases are TGTGCCAGCAGCTTGGAAGTCACCTTTGCGGATGAGCAGTTCTTC. As protein: CASSLEVTFADEQFF.